This T cell receptor beta chain was obtained from a study of blood T cell dynamics during melanoma immunotherapy. For this clone: What it binds is not known.

Time point of the sample: pre-treatment baseline. Samples come from before therapy and from week 3 after the first blockade cycle. Overall study results and limits: The most clonal sorted CD8+ subset, immune-effector cells, was closest to cell-free DNA CDR3 sequences. Whether repertoire-driving clones were melanoma-specific could not be determined.

The assay received all extracted DNA from sorted CD8+ subsets. Sequencing was performed with immunoSEQ multiplex PCR; in TCRdb, only in-frame clones are kept and a portion is missing. The sample has over 10,000 clones, roughly nine tenths seen once. The ends were cut back, 6 bases at V and 4 bases at J, with 11 bases in the middle. This CDR3 is built from 13 residues. The germline V gene encodes CDR1 MNHEY and CDR2 SMNVEV (reference sequence). The specimen was effector memory CD8+ T cells from blood, collected from a patient treated with checkpoint blockade. This receptor was taken from a human donor with melanoma. The V and J genes are TRBV27 and TRBJ2-3, with D possibly TRBD2 on 6 matching bases. CDR3 DNA: TGTGCCAGCAGACCGCGGGGCGCAGATACGCAGTATTTT. It specifies CASRPRGADTQYF.